This record looks at one T cell receptor beta chain sequence and its context. Its antigen is unknown. These data are taken from a study of CD8 T cells in ankylosing spondylitis. Study outcomes and limitations: Clones tied to disease were said to be significantly enriched in matched ankylosing spondylitis synovial fluid. Relatively rare in peripheral blood, disease-linked clones were also CD8+.

Germline CDR1 and CDR2: MNHEY and SMNVEV (reference sequence). This CDR3 is built from 16 residues. V dropped 5 bases and J dropped 5; count of bases not matched to a gene: 8. Via MiXCR, TCRdb re-called the 5' RACE reads, giving one row per CDR3 protein. The sample carries about 44,000 distinct CDR3 sequences, roughly 11% recorded once. Input material: blood, either unsorted or a sorted T cell fraction (not recorded which). V gene TRBV27 combines with J gene TRBJ2-1; 11 nucleotides agree with TRBD2. The TCR originated in a male donor with ankylosing spondylitis or in good health (not recorded which). Here the CDR3 DNA reads TGTGCCAGCAGTGGGGGACTAGCGGACGGCCACAATGAGCAGTTCTTC. Amino acid sequence: CASSGGLADGHNEQFF.